This T cell receptor (beta chain) was identified in a study of shared clonotypes between healthy human individuals. Study information: CD4 naive and CD4 memory each took three plates per donor, while CD8 naive took two and CD8 memory one. Findings and limits, study-wide: Memory subsets generally showed smaller estimated richness than naive subsets did. Sharing of clonotypes among donors was expected to vary with sequencing depth. Some naive CD4 clonotypes, 4% to 6%, turned up in common across a few donors.

TCRdb's copy holds only in-frame clones and misses some; the assay was immunoSEQ multiplex PCR. Of millions of clones in the sample, about 92% were seen once. Concerning this clone: The antigen remains unidentified.

The TCR comes from a man aged 18 to 29 in good health. What was sequenced was naive CD4+ T cells sorted from blood. Indicated subset: CD45RA+ positively selected.

The CDR3 region is CASSAWVDGELFF. The CDR3 nucleotides read TGCGCCAGCAGTGCCTGGGTGGATGGGGAGCTGTTTTTT. The V call is TRBV10-1, the J call TRBJ2-2; D is uncertain. Trimming removed 4 bases at V and 8 bases at J, with 11 bases between. Germline CDR1 is WNHNN and CDR2 is SYGVQD (reference sequence). The CDR3 contains 13 residues.